The 16 T cell receptor beta chains reported below all come from one sample, sequenced in a study of CD8+CD57+ T cells in acquired aplastic anemia. Genomic DNA was employed as the template in profiling TCR beta VDJ and CDR3. TCRdb called the reads again in MiXCR, with one record for every CDR3 protein. The sample holds 180,000 or so distinct CDR3 sequences, 45% to 50% seen once. The sequencing sample was made of sorted CD4+, CD8+, or CD8+CD57+ T cells (not recorded which) from PBMCs. All receptors derive from a human donor in good health.

The rearrangement uses TRBV4-2 and TRBJ2-4, with unresolved D. Germline assignment: CDR1 LGHNA and CDR2 YNFKEQ. Trimming pared 3 bases from V and 7 bases from J, leaving 25 bases between. The CDR3 runs to 18 residues. CDR3 sequence: CASSHEYGPGVQWNIQYF. CDR3 DNA: TGTGCCAGCAGCCATGAATACGGCCCTGGGGTTCAATGGAACATTCAGTACTTC.

This clonotype has at least ten counts. The V call is TRBV20-1, the J call TRBJ2-5, with 9 bases fitting TRBD2. The CDR3 extends over 15 amino acids. V shed 4 bases and J 3 bases; nucleotides not matched to a gene: 9. Germline CDR1 DFQATT, CDR2 SNEGSKA (reference sequence). The CDR3 bases are TGCAGTGCTATTGGGCTAGCGGGACGCGAAGAGACCCAGTACTTC. Its protein is CSAIGLAGREETQYF.

The rearrangement joins TRBV2 to TRBJ1-6; 8 bases fit TRBD1. V shed 4 bases, J shed 6 bases, and the junction held 2 bases outside the gene matches. Germline assignment: CDR1 SNHLY and CDR2 FYNNEI. The CDR3 runs 14 residues. The CDR3 DNA follows: TGTGCCAGCAGTGGGACAGGGACTAATTCACCCCTCCACTTT. Its translation: CASSGTGTNSPLHF.

This clonotype showed up many times. The rearrangement uses TRBV7-8 and TRBJ1-5; D remains ambiguous. There are 14 residues in the CDR3. V lost 5 bases to trimming and J lost 5 bases, with 13 bases between them. The germline CDR1 and CDR2 sequences are SGHVS and FQNEAQ. CDR3 coding DNA: TGTGCCAGCAGCCCCGTGGGCCCTCATCAGCCCCAGCATTTT. Translated, it gives CASSPVGPHQPQHF. The entire variable domain, with the rest obtained from reference TRBV7-8 and TRBJ1-5, is as follows: GAGVSQSPRYKVAKRGQDVALRCDPISGHVSLFWYQQALGQGPEFLTYFQNEAQLDKSGLPSDRFFAERPEGSVSTLKIQRTQQEDSAVYLCASSPVGPHQPQHFGDGTRLSIL.

This clonotype came up once. This sequence joins TRBV20-1 and TRBJ2-7; the match to TRBD2 covers 7 bases. J lost 6 bases, V lost 7 bases, and 12 bases had no gene match. Germline CDR1 DFQATT, CDR2 SNEGSKA (reference sequence). This CDR3 has 13 amino acids. CDR3 nucleotides: TGCAGTGTATTGGCTGGACTAGAGAGCGAGCAGTACTTC. It encodes CSVLAGLESEQYF.

The table lists this clonotype with many counts. V is TRBV7-2 and J is TRBJ1-2; 9 nucleotides match TRBD1. Germline assignment: CDR1 SGHTA and CDR2 FQGNSA. CDR3 length: 14 amino acids. V was pared by 2 bases and J by 7 bases, with 5 bases of the junction left unmatched. CDR3 DNA: TGTGCCAGCAGCTTAAACAGGGGGCCTGGTGGCTACACCTTC. Translating it yields CASSLNRGPGGYTF.

This clonotype was seen ten or more times. The V and J genes are TRBV2 and TRBJ1-5, with D unresolved. V dropped 4 bases and J dropped 0 bases, with 10 bases sitting between them. This CDR3 is built from 15 residues. Looked up from germline, CDR1 is SNHLY and CDR2 is FYNNEI. CDR3 sequence reads: CASSAVSNSNQPQHF. The CDR3 DNA follows: TGTGCCAGCAGTGCTGTCAGCAATAGCAATCAGCCCCAGCATTTT.

With respect to this clonotype: Germline is not matched at one junction end, which may reflect a read error. CDR3 bases: TGTGCCACCAGTCCTACAGGGTCCGATGAGCAGTCCTTC. Protein sequence: CATSPTGSDEQSF. This sequence joins TRBV24-1 and TRBJ2-1, with D maybe TRBD1 (6 bases). The CDR3 is made up of 13 amino acids. Germline assignment: CDR1 KGHDR and CDR2 SFDVKD.

Many counts were recorded for this clonotype. The chain has TRBV24-1 and TRBJ2-1, with D possibly matching TRBD1 (6 bases). Germline V gives CDR1 KGHDR, CDR2 SFDVKD. V gave up 5 bases and J gave up 6 bases, with 10 bases separating them. The CDR3 is 13 residues long. The CDR3 region is CATSGTGFNEQFF. The CDR3, as DNA: TGTGCCACCAGTGGAACAGGGTTCAATGAGCAGTTCTTC.

V and J are TRBV12-3 or TRBV12-4 and TRBJ1-3; no reliable D call. CDR3 length: 14 amino acids. V lost 3 bases, J lost 1 base, and 7 bases lay in between. Here the CDR3 DNA reads TGTGCCAGCAGTTTGGAGGGATCTGGAAACACCATATATTTT. Its protein is CASSLEGSGNTIYF.

This clonotype was seen repeatedly, ten times or more. At one end, the junction sequence differs from germline, possibly due to a read error. The chain joins TRBV7-8 to TRBJ1-6; no firm D call. CDR1 and CDR2 (germline): SGHVS, FQNEAQ. CDR3 size: 13 residues. The CDR3 DNA reads as TGCGCCAGCAGCTTAGGATATAATTCACCCCTCCACTTT. It encodes CASSLGYNSPLHF.

J is TRBJ2-5 and V is TRBV18; D unclear. CDR3 size: 14 residues. The germline gives CDR1 KGHSH, CDR2 LQKENI. With 6 bases removed from V and 1 base from J, the gap between germline ends came to 12 bases. In DNA form, the CDR3 reads TGTGCCAGCTCTATACTGGAGCTCCAAGAGACCCAGTACTTC. Translating gives CASSILELQETQYF.

The chain links TRBV10-3 to TRBJ1-2; 7 bases match TRBD1. Looked up from germline, CDR1 is ENHRY and CDR2 is SYGVKD. The V gene end was trimmed by 4 bases and the J gene end by 0 bases; junction bases not matched to a gene: 8. This CDR3 comprises 16 residues. CDR3 residues: CAISAREGATNYGYTF. In DNA, the CDR3 is TGTGCCATCAGTGCCCGTGAGGGGGCAACTAACTATGGCTACACCTTC.

Notes on this clonotype: This may be a read error, as it is one base from a much larger clone. The genes are TRBV12-3 or TRBV12-4 and TRBJ2-4; 10 positions agree with TRBD2. V lost 6 bases to trimming and J lost 13 bases; unmatched junction nucleotides: 15. The CDR3 spans 15 residues. The CDR3 here is CASRPGTSAYNEQYF. The CDR3 nucleotides read TGTGCCAGCAGGCCCGGGACTAGCGCGTACAATGAGCAGTACTTC.

The table lists this clonotype with many counts. The chain recombines TRBV7-9 with TRBJ2-6, with D hard to call. Trimming pared 0 bases from V and 2 bases from J, leaving 8 bases between. Germline loops: CDR1 SEHNR, CDR2 FQNEAQ (reference sequence). The CDR3 runs to 16 residues. In DNA form, the CDR3 reads TGTGCCAGCAGCTTAGCGCTGACTCCTGGGGCCAACGTCCTGACTTTC. It translates to CASSLALTPGANVLTF.

In this sample, this clonotype turned up a few times. V is TRBV30 and J is TRBJ1-2; D gene uncertain. The CDR3 has 13 residues. With 4 bases removed from V and 5 bases from J, the gap between germline ends came to 14 bases. Germline V gene data show CDR1 as GTSNPN and CDR2 as SVGIG (reference sequence). DNA for the CDR3: TGTGCCTGGACTACCGGGAAGGCTTATGGCTACACCTTC. This sequence encodes CAWTTGKAYGYTF. The entire variable domain, with the rest obtained from reference TRBV30 and TRBJ1-2, is as follows: SQTIHQWPATLVQPVGSPLSLECTVEGTSNPNLYWYRQAAGRGLQLLFYSVGIGQISSEVPQNLSASRPQDRQFILSSKKLLLSDSGFYLCAWTTGKAYGYTFGSGTRLTVV.